These 2 T cell receptor beta chains were all obtained from the same sample, sequenced in a study of blood T cell repertoires in COVID-19. Profiled with immunoSEQ multiplex PCR; TCRdb holds only in-frame clones, not every one. The repertoire holds 130,000 or so clones, with roughly 89% as singletons. The specimen was peripheral blood. These receptors were collected from a man aged 55 to 70 with COVID-19, enrolled during active disease.

J is TRBJ2-7 and V is TRBV3-1 (or the pseudogene TRBV3-2), with 7 positions matching TRBD1. Germline CDR1 reads LGHDT; CDR2 reads YNNKEL (reference sequence). J lost 2 bases, V lost 5 bases, and 6 bases had no gene match. CDR3 length equals 14 residues. The CDR3 spells CASSSPDRAYEQYF. CDR3 sequence (DNA): TGTGCCAGCAGCTCCCCCGACAGGGCCTACGAGCAGTACTTC.

This chain connects TRBV29-1 to TRBJ2-2; maybe TRBD2 (6 bases). Germline loops: CDR1 SQVTM, CDR2 ANQGSEA. The CDR3 covers 11 residues. Trimming shortened V by 3 bases and J by 8 bases, and 7 bases separated the two germline ends. CDR3 bases: TGCAGCGTTGAGGAGGGAGGGGAGCTGTTTTTT. The encoded protein is CSVEEGGELFF.